This T cell receptor beta chain was sequenced in a study of cytomegalovirus exposure and HLA in healthy donors. Study results and caveats: A few CMV-associated chains proved CMV antigen-specific in vitro. Follow-up analysis found HLA locus-dependent TCR association rates, highest for DRB1 and lowest for HLA-C. Among TCR beta chains of equal frequency, HLA-associated ones were more clonally expanded in a later analysis. Cytomegalovirus-associated status was assigned to 164 TCR beta chains.

The PCR had 60 Vbeta and 13 Jbeta primers. Produced via immunoSEQ multiplex PCR; TCRdb's table is partial and in-frame only. This table lists roughly 120,000 clones. This CDR3 contains 13 residues. V lost 1 base, J lost 3 bases, and 7 bases lay in between. Germline CDR1 reads SNHLY; CDR2 reads FYNNEI. Turning to this clone: No antigen is known for it.

J is TRBJ2-7 and V is TRBV2, with D hard to call. Specimen: PBMCs. This clonotype originated in a man younger than 35 in good health and CMV-seronegative. CDR3 amino acids: CASSEGDFYEQYF. The CDR3 bases are TGTGCCAGCAGTGAAGGAGACTTCTACGAGCAGTACTTC.